This T cell receptor beta chain derives from a study of shared clonotypes between healthy human individuals. Study context: The plates for each donor numbered three CD4 naive, three CD4 memory, two CD8 naive and one CD8 memory.

To note about this clone: Its target is not known.

CD45RO-negative CD8 cells positively selected for CCR7 made up the naive population, which excluded terminally differentiated effector memory CD45RA+ cells. Sequencing used immunoSEQ multiplex PCR; TCRdb keeps in-frame clones, though not all of them. The sample consists of around 2,000,000 clones, under 95% of them appearing once. The CDR3 length is 11 residues. Study-wide results and limits: Non-shared clonotypes showed lower generation probabilities than clonotypes common to all four donors. Rarefaction analysis demonstrated incomplete sorted-subset sequencing notwithstanding large depth.

The V and J genes are TRBV21-1 and TRBJ1-2. TRBV21-1 is a pseudogene locus. The sequenced sample consisted of naive CD8+ T cells from PBMCs. This receptor was obtained from a man aged 18 to 30 in good health. Some clones in this sample may be carry-over from other donors' samples. DNA for the CDR3: TGTGCCAGCAGCAAAGAGAATGGCTACACCTTC. Its translation: CASSKENGYTF.